Sequencing of this T cell receptor beta chain was carried out in a study of T cell repertoires in cytomegalovirus infection. Study background: Matching HLA type and CMV infection were both indicated by public TCR beta signatures.

TCRdb re-analysed the reads in MiXCR, keeping a single row per CDR3 protein. The table shows about 260,000 distinct CDR3 sequences, with approximately 10% occurring only once. Notes on the study in general: Summed frequency of shared TCR beta families picked out CMV carriers who also had the relevant HLA. HLA-C-restricted CMV-specific TCR beta clonotypes were dominant in the ex vivo response.

The V segment lost 6 bases and the J segment 4 bases; nucleotides outside the gene matches: 9. The CDR3 loop spans 15 amino acids. Germline V gene data show CDR1 as MNHEY and CDR2 as SVGEGT. Many counts were recorded for this clonotype. Its antigen remains unidentified. Sequenced: PBMCs. The TCR was taken from a human donor in good health (CMV status not recorded). Some clones in this sample may be carry-over from other donors' samples. The chain carries TRBV6-2 or TRBV6-3 and TRBJ2-1; 7 bases align to TRBD1. The DNA of the CDR3 is TGTGCCAGCAGCTCCCCGACAGGGCTATACAATGAGCAGTTCTTC. Translated, it gives CASSSPTGLYNEQFF.